One and the same sample provided the 28 T cell receptor beta chains below, sequenced in a study of read filtering for tumor transcriptome and immune sequencing. From 300 to 450 ng of RNA, a library with molecular barcoded alpha/delta and beta/gamma adaptors was made. One entry per CDR3 protein, called by TCRdb with MiXCR from the reads. The repertoire has tens of thousands of distinct CDR3 sequences, roughly a fifth of them found once; the top ten carry around 10%. The sequencing sample was made of a population of CD138-negative cells sorted from bone marrow. The source is a donor at least 40 years old with multiple myeloma.

This clonotype has a count of ten or more. The genes are TRBV20-1 and TRBJ2-3; 8 nucleotides align to TRBD2. Unmatched junction bases numbered 7, after V lost 5 bases and J lost 0 bases. Germline loops: CDR1 DFQATT, CDR2 SNEGSKA (reference sequence). CDR3 length: 15 residues. Here the CDR3 reads CSALGGAGSTDTQYF. For the CDR3, the DNA is TGCAGTGCTCTCGGGGGGGCGGGTAGCACAGATACGCAGTATTTT.

The chain uses TRBV6-5 and TRBJ2-1; 11 bases match TRBD2. Germline V lookup: CDR1 MNHEY, CDR2 SVGAGI. This CDR3 spans 17 amino acids. V shed 4 bases and J 4 bases; nucleotides not matched to a gene: 9. Here the CDR3 DNA reads TGTGCCAGCAGTTCCCGACTAGCGGGGCCCGGGTACAATGAGCAGTTCTTC. It translates to CASSSRLAGPGYNEQFF.

The chain uses TRBV28 and TRBJ2-6, with D possibly TRBD1 on 6 matching bases. Trimming stripped 7 bases from V and 0 bases from J, with 16 bases between. Germline V CDR1 and CDR2: MDHEN, SYDVKM. This CDR3 comprises 17 residues. CDR3 bases: TGTGCCAGCATCGGCGGACAGACTTACTCTGGGGCCAACGTCCTGACTTTC. Translated: CASIGGQTYSGANVLTF.

This chain connects TRBV5-1 to TRBJ2-7; 8 nucleotides match TRBD1. This CDR3 contains 15 residues. V was clipped by 0 bases and J by 6 bases; unmatched bases: 8. Germline V CDR1 and CDR2: SGHRS, YFSETQ. CDR3 DNA sequence: TGCGCCAGCAGCTTGGTATGCCAGGGGGCCGGCGAGCAGTACTTC. It translates to CASSLVCQGAGEQYF.

A word on this clonotype: A read error may produce the germline difference seen at one junction end. This CDR3 is CASSFERGSTDTKYF. The CDR3 nucleotides are TGTGCCAGCAGTTTCGAGCGGGGGAGCACAGATACGAAGTATTTT. The chain couples TRBV2 to TRBJ2-3, with 8 nucleotides matching TRBD2. Germline-derived CDR1 and CDR2 are SNHLY and FYNNEI. The CDR3 loop spans 15 amino acids.

This clonotype has at least ten counts. The rearrangement joins TRBV28 to TRBJ1-1; D gene ambiguous. The germline CDR1 and CDR2 sequences are MDHEN and SYDVKM. The CDR3 consists of 12 residues. V shed 7 bases and J shed 4 bases, with 10 bases lying between them. The CDR3 nucleotides read TGTGCCAGCACCCGCATGAGCACTGAAGCTTTCTTT. Translated, it gives CASTRMSTEAFF.

The rearrangement uses TRBV2 and TRBJ2-2, with D possibly TRBD1 on 5 matching bases. The CDR3 has 15 amino acids. The germline V gene encodes CDR1 SNHLY and CDR2 FYNNEI. V lost 0 bases and J 4 bases, leaving 9 bases between the germline ends. The CDR3 nucleotides read TGTGCCAGCAGTGAAGCCAGGGCGAGCACCGGGGAGCTGTTTTTT. Its translation is CASSEARASTGELFF.

This clonotype came up many times. This rearrangement joins TRBV2 to TRBJ2-2; D unclear. This CDR3 spans 12 amino acids. The germline CDR1 and CDR2 sequences are SNHLY and FYNNEI. V was pared by 6 bases and J by 4 bases, with 6 bases between. The CDR3 sequence is CASRTLTGELFF. The CDR3 bases are TGTGCCAGCAGGACGCTCACCGGGGAGCTGTTTTTT.

At least ten counts were recorded for this clonotype. The V gene is TRBV28, the J gene TRBJ2-7, with D tentatively TRBD1 (6 bases). Trimming removed 8 bases at V and 5 bases at J, with 13 bases between. The germline V gene has CDR1 MDHEN and CDR2 SYDVKM. There are 12 residues in the CDR3. The CDR3 reads CASLAGTHEQYF. CDR3 sequence (DNA): TGTGCCAGCTTGGCAGGGACACACGAGCAGTACTTC. Full variable domain (remainder filled in from reference TRBV28 and TRBJ2-7): DVKVTQSSRYLVKRTGEKVFLECVQDMDHENMFWYRQDPGLGLRLIYFSYDVKMKEKGDIPEGYSVSREKKERFSLILESASTNQTSMYLCASLAGTHEQYFGPGTRLTVT.

This clonotype has ten or more counts. V and J are TRBV5-1 and TRBJ1-1; 7 nucleotides line up with TRBD1. This CDR3 comprises 15 residues. Germline V CDR1 and CDR2: SGHRS, YFSETQ. J lost 1 base, V lost 0 bases, and 3 bases had no gene match. The CDR3 protein is CASSLAAGGNTEAFF. The DNA for the CDR3 is TGCGCCAGCAGCTTGGCGGCAGGGGGGAACACTGAAGCTTTCTTT.

This clonotype was recorded a few times. A read error is possible here, since a much larger clone lies one base away. The CDR3 DNA is TGTGCCAGCAGCCGTGGTACAGGAGATGAGCAGTTCTTC. As protein: CASSRGTGDEQFF. The rearrangement uses TRBV7-3 and TRBJ2-1, with D possibly matching TRBD1 (5 bases). Germline loops: CDR1 SGHTA, CDR2 FQGTGA. The CDR3 is made up of 13 amino acids. Trimming left V 5 bases short and J 8 bases short, with 13 bases between.

The table lists this clonotype with many counts. This rearrangement joins TRBV20-1 to TRBJ1-1; D unclear. The CDR3 is made up of 12 amino acids. V was cut by 3 bases and J by 7 bases, with 12 bases left in between. Looked up from germline, CDR1 is DFQATT and CDR2 is SNEGSKA (reference sequence). Here the CDR3 DNA reads TGCAGTGCTAGGGACCGCGGTATTGAAGCTTTCTTT. Its protein product is CSARDRGIEAFF.

As concerns this clonotype: A much larger clonotype is one base distant, so this may be a read error. The chain recombines TRBV5-1 with TRBJ2-2, with 7 bases fitting TRBD1. The CDR3 has 14 amino acids. In germline, CDR1 is SGHRS, CDR2 YFSETQ. This CDR3 reads CASSATGHTGELSF. The CDR3, as DNA: TGCGCCAGCAGCGCGACAGGGCACACCGGGGAGCTGTCTTTT. Full variable domain (rest looked up from reference TRBV5-1 and TRBJ2-2): KAGVTQTPRYLIKTRGQQVTLSCSPISGHRSVSWYQQTPGQGLQFLFEYFSETQRNKGNFPGRFSGRQFSNSRSEMNVSTLELGDSALYLCASSATGHTGELSFGEGSRLTVL.

This clonotype came up a few times. The CDR3 DNA follows: TGTGCCAGCTGCCCCACCGGGGGCGCGCAGTACTTC. This gives the protein CASCPTGGAQYF. The chain is built from TRBV28 and TRBJ2-7; the D call may be TRBD1 or TRBD2 (6 bases each). The ends were cut back, 8 bases at V and 9 bases at J, with 17 bases in the middle. The germline gives CDR1 MDHEN, CDR2 SYDVKM. The CDR3 loop spans 12 amino acids.

With respect to this clonotype: A much larger clone differs by one base, so this may be a read error. The V call is TRBV5-1, the J call TRBJ2-3; a possible D gene is TRBD2 (6 bases). CDR3 size: 14 residues. The V gene's germline CDR1 is SGHRS and CDR2 YFSETQ. The CDR3 DNA follows: TGCGCCTGCAGCTTGGGGGGTTACACAGATACGCAGTATTTT. Residues: CACSLGGYTDTQYF.

Ten or more counts support this clonotype. This chain connects TRBV20-1 to TRBJ1-2; possibly TRBD1 for D (6 bases). Trimming took off 1 base at V and 1 base at J, with 7 bases between the two ends. The CDR3 contains 13 residues. Germline values: CDR1 DFQATT, CDR2 SNEGSKA (reference sequence). CDR3 protein: CSARAGDNYGYTF. The CDR3 DNA reads TGCAGTGCTAGAGCAGGGGATAACTATGGCTACACCTTC.

The table lists this clonotype with many counts. The V call is TRBV6-2 or TRBV6-3, the J call TRBJ2-5; D is unresolved. Trimming took off 6 bases at V and 5 bases at J, with 13 bases between the two ends. CDR1 MNHEY and CDR2 SVGEGT come from the germline V gene. The CDR3 sequence is 13 residues long. CDR3 protein: CASRMGIMETQYF. The CDR3 coding sequence is TGTGCCAGCAGAATGGGCATAATGGAGACCCAGTACTTC.

On this clonotype itself: Lacking the conserved final phenylalanine or tryptophan, this CDR3 likely reflects a read error. The chain joins TRBV11-2 to TRBJ2-5; 12 bases map to TRBD2. Trimming at V came to 5 bases and at J to 5 bases, leaving 6 bases not matched to a gene. This CDR3 is built from 15 residues. From germline, CDR1 is SGHAT and CDR2 FQNNGV. The CDR3 DNA reads as TGTGCCAGCAGCCTGACTAGCGGGGGTATGGAGACCCAGTACCTC. Its protein product is CASSLTSGGMETQYL.

This clonotype was recorded at least ten times. The chain combines TRBV28 with TRBJ2-1, with D uncertain. V shed 5 bases and J shed 3 bases, with 17 bases lying between them. This CDR3 has 16 residues. The germline V gene has CDR1 MDHEN and CDR2 SYDVKM. CDR3 nucleotides: TGTGCCAGCAGTCCGCCCCTAGGCGCGAACTACAATGAGCAGTTCTTC. Translation: CASSPPLGANYNEQFF.

This clonotype was observed once. It may be a read error: a sequence one base away is much more abundant. The J gene is TRBJ2-1, the V gene TRBV20-1, with 10 bases matching TRBD2. Germline V gene lookup returns CDR1 DFQATT and CDR2 SNEGSKA (reference sequence). The CDR3 extends over 14 amino acids. The CDR3 is CGAPRTSGNNEQFF. For the CDR3, the DNA is TGCGGTGCTCCGAGGACTAGCGGAAACAATGAGCAGTTCTTC.

This clonotype came up a few times. The CDR3: CASSREGGHTDTQYF. The CDR3 coding sequence is TGTGCCAGCAGCCGGGAGGGGGGCCATACAGATACGCAGTATTTT. V and J are TRBV4-2 and TRBJ2-3, with a possible D match to TRBD2 (7 bases). The length of the CDR3 is 15 residues. Germline CDR1 and CDR2: LGHNA and YNFKEQ. With 4 bases removed from V and 3 bases from J, the gap between germline ends came to 14 bases.

The chain employs TRBV20-1 and TRBJ1-6, with D tentatively TRBD1 (5 bases). From germline, CDR1 is DFQATT and CDR2 SNEGSKA (reference sequence). The CDR3 totals 13 residues. V lost 7 bases and J lost 2, with 9 bases in between. Here the CDR3 DNA reads TGCAGTGTTAGGGGCGCCTATAATTCACCCCTCCACTTT. It encodes CSVRGAYNSPLHF.

This clonotype has a count of ten or more. The J gene is TRBJ2-5, the V gene TRBV29-1; TRBD2 matches 8 bases. Losses at the gene ends were 4 bases for V and 5 bases for J; bases not matched to a gene: 6. Per germline, CDR1 SQVTM and CDR2 ANQGSEA. This CDR3 is 13 amino acids long. The CDR3 bases are TGCAGCGTTGCGGGGGGGCTGGGGGAGACCCAGTACTTC. This sequence encodes CSVAGGLGETQYF. Supplemented by reference TRBV29-1 and TRBJ2-5, the full variable domain reads SAVISQKPSRDICQRGTSLTIQCQVDSQVTMMFWYRQQPGQSLTLIATANQGSEATYESGFVIDKFPISRPNLTFSTLTVSNMSPEDSSIYLCSVAGGLGETQYFGPGTRLLVL.

Worth noting for this clonotype: At one end, the junction sequence differs from germline, possibly due to a read error. The V and J genes are TRBV6-5 and TRBJ2-1; D is unclear. The germline V gene encodes CDR1 MNHEY and CDR2 SVGAGI. The CDR3 covers 14 residues. CDR3 nucleotides: TGTGCCGGCAGAGTACAGAGCTCCTACAATGAGCAGTTCTTC. Translating it yields CAGRVQSSYNEQFF.

This clonotype was counted ten times or more. The chain links TRBV5-1 to TRBJ2-7; 7 nucleotides match TRBD1. With V trimmed by 4 bases and J by 0 bases, 10 bases remained unmatched. The CDR3 extends over 16 amino acids. In germline, CDR1 is SGHRS, CDR2 YFSETQ. The CDR3 nucleotides read TGCGCCAGCAGCACGAGGACAGGCCCGAGCTCCTACGAGCAGTACTTC. It specifies CASSTRTGPSSYEQYF.

The chain links TRBV7-9 to TRBJ2-1, with TRBD1 matching 8 bases. Trimming removed 1 base from V and 7 bases from J; junction bases left unmatched: 3. This CDR3 spans 14 amino acids. Germline V CDR1 and CDR2: SEHNR, FQNEAQ (reference sequence). CDR3 in amino acids: CASSLGQGRNEQFF. The CDR3 DNA is TGTGCCAGCAGCTTAGGACAGGGGAGGAATGAGCAGTTCTTC.

For this clonotype: Given a much more abundant clone one base away, this may be a read error. The V call is TRBV11-3, the J call TRBJ2-7; either TRBD1 or TRBD2 may fit D (6 bases each). The germline CDR1 and CDR2 sequences are SGHNT and YENEEA. The CDR3 sequence is 13 residues long. V was trimmed by 1 base and J by 7 bases, leaving 11 bases between them. The DNA of the CDR3 is TGTGCCAGCAGCTTAGGGGGGGCGAGGGAGCAGTACTTC. This codes for CASSLGGAREQYF.

This clonotype was counted many times. The J gene is TRBJ2-7, the V gene TRBV28; tentative D call: TRBD1 (5 bases). Trimming removed 6 bases at V and 7 bases at J, with 10 bases between. The CDR3 length is 11 residues. Germline lookup yields CDR1 MDHEN and CDR2 SYDVKM. DNA of the CDR3: TGTGCCAGCAGCACCCGACAGGAGCAGTACTTC. Its protein product is CASSTRQEQYF.